One sample yielded the 32 T cell receptor beta chains listed below, sequenced in a study of T cell responses to AZD1222 COVID-19 vaccine. The method was immunoSEQ multiplex PCR; TCRdb's version includes in-frame clones alone and lacks a portion of them. The sample shows about 81,000 clones, 75% to 95% of them seen only once. Source: peripheral blood, taken 28 days after the second AZD1222 dose. These receptors all come from an adult who received the AZD1222 COVID-19 vaccine.

The rearrangement links TRBV3-1 (or the pseudogene TRBV3-2) to TRBJ1-2; D remains ambiguous. This CDR3 is built from 12 residues. The ends were cut back, 4 bases at V and 0 bases at J, with 3 bases in the middle. Germline V CDR1 and CDR2: LGHDT, YNNKEL (reference sequence). CDR3 residues: CASSLSNYGYTF. The CDR3 nucleotides read TGTGCCAGCAGCCTTTCTAACTATGGCTACACCTTC.

V is TRBV11-2 and J is TRBJ2-1; TRBD2 matches 11 bases. The junction had 10 bases not matched to a gene; V was cut back by 5 bases and J by 4 bases. The CDR3 has 17 residues. CDR1 and CDR2 from the germline V gene are SGHAT and FQNNGV. The CDR3: CASSDNPGLAAYNEQFF. CDR3 bases: TGTGCCAGCAGCGACAACCCGGGACTAGCGGCATACAATGAGCAGTTCTTC.

The chain employs TRBV19 and TRBJ1-3, with unresolved D. Germline CDR1 is LNHDA and CDR2 is SQIVND (reference sequence). The CDR3 runs to 15 residues. Deletions cut 5 bases from V and 0 bases from J, with 11 bases between. CDR3 DNA sequence: TGTGCCAGTAGTCGTGGACCGAGCTCTGGAAACACCATATATTTT. It codes for CASSRGPSSGNTIYF.

The gene calls are TRBV7-3 and TRBJ2-1; D unresolved. From germline, CDR1 is SGHTA and CDR2 FQGTGA. The length of the CDR3 is 15 residues. V was cut by 3 bases and J by 0 bases, with 9 bases left in between. The DNA of the CDR3 is TGTGCCAGCAGCTTTACGCCTAGCTCCTACAATGAGCAGTTCTTC. Protein: CASSFTPSSYNEQFF.

CDR3 amino acids: CSVAQGDYGYTF. DNA of the CDR3: TGCAGCGTTGCCCAGGGCGACTATGGCTACACCTTC. This chain uses TRBV29-1 with TRBJ1-2, with TRBD1 as a possible D gene (5 bases). The CDR3 length is 12 residues. V lost 4 bases and J 3 bases, leaving 9 bases between the germline ends. The germline V gene has CDR1 SQVTM and CDR2 ANQGSEA.

The genes are TRBV6-2 or TRBV6-3 and TRBJ2-3; 9 bases fit TRBD2. The CDR3 is 17 amino acids. The ends lost 0 bases at V and 4 bases at J; junction bases unmatched: 8. Germline loops: CDR1 MNHEY, CDR2 SVGEGT. The CDR3 nucleotides read TGTGCCAGCAGTTACTCGAATAGCGGGAGATTCGCAGATACGCAGTATTTT. Protein: CASSYSNSGRFADTQYF.

This clone was recorded a few times. This sequence joins TRBV18 and TRBJ1-6; possibly TRBD1 for D (6 bases). V was pared by 3 bases and J by 5 bases, with 8 bases between. The length of the CDR3 is 14 residues. Looked up from germline, CDR1 is KGHSH and CDR2 is LQKENI. The DNA of the CDR3 is TGTGCCAGCTCACCGACAGGAAATAATTCACCCCTCCACTTT. Residues: CASSPTGNNSPLHF.

This clone occurred once. V usage is TRBV6-6 and J usage is TRBJ1-1; TRBD1 matches 11 bases. This CDR3 spans 14 amino acids. V lost 2 bases to trimming and J lost 4 bases; unmatched junction nucleotides: 0. Looked up from germline, CDR1 is MNHNY and CDR2 is SVGAGI (reference sequence). The CDR3 region is CASSYGTGGTEAFF. Here the CDR3 DNA reads TGTGCCAGCAGTTACGGGACAGGGGGCACTGAAGCTTTCTTT.

The chain employs TRBV5-1 and TRBJ1-1; unclear D gene. The CDR3 is 15 residues long. Germline loops: CDR1 SGHRS, CDR2 YFSETQ. V was clipped by 0 bases and J by 0 bases, with 9 bases between them. The CDR3 reads CASSLVGTMNTEAFF. The DNA for the CDR3 is TGCGCCAGCAGCTTGGTTGGTACAATGAACACTGAAGCTTTCTTT.

The chain has TRBV6-5 and TRBJ1-5, with D possibly being TRBD1 (5 bases). The CDR3 has 14 amino acids. V lost 0 bases and J lost 7, with 10 bases in between. Germline-derived CDR1 and CDR2 are MNHEY and SVGAGI. The CDR3 nucleotides read TGTGCCAGCAGTTACTCCGGGGAGGGGCAGCCCCAGCATTTT. Residues: CASSYSGEGQPQHF.

V is TRBV5-1 and J is TRBJ1-1, with unresolved D. V was pared by 2 bases and J by 1 base, with 9 bases between. Germline CDR1 SGHRS, CDR2 YFSETQ. This CDR3 contains 14 residues. CDR3 region: CASSFFVRNTEAFF. CDR3 nucleotides: TGCGCCAGCAGCTTCTTCGTTAGGAACACTGAAGCTTTCTTT.

The chain carries TRBV28 and TRBJ2-7; D is unclear. The CDR3 sequence is 15 residues long. From germline, CDR1 is MDHEN and CDR2 SYDVKM. Trimming shortened V by 1 base and J by 3 bases, and 13 bases separated the two germline ends. In DNA form, the CDR3 reads TGTGCCAGCAGTTTATACGTAAACCCCGACTACGAGCAGTACTTC. Encoded protein: CASSLYVNPDYEQYF.

The sample holds a few counts of this clone. V is TRBV6-5 and J is TRBJ1-5; 7 bases align to TRBD1. This CDR3 has 15 residues. Losses at the gene ends were 0 bases for V and 6 bases for J; bases not matched to a gene: 5. The germline CDR1 and CDR2 sequences are MNHEY and SVGAGI. The CDR3 region is CASSYSARGSQPQHF. Written as DNA, the CDR3 is TGTGCCAGCAGTTACTCGGCCAGGGGGAGTCAGCCCCAGCATTTT.

The chain joins TRBV30 to TRBJ1-2; TRBD1 matches 7 bases. The CDR3 is 12 amino acids. Germline values: CDR1 GTSNPN, CDR2 SVGIG (reference sequence). V shed 2 bases, J shed 8 bases, and the junction held 5 bases outside the gene matches. The CDR3 region is CAWSSRGHGYTF. DNA of the CDR3: TGTGCCTGGAGTTCAAGGGGGCACGGCTACACCTTC.

This chain uses TRBV1 with TRBJ2-5; the table's TRBD2 call for D was not verified on the DNA. TRBV1 is a pseudogene segment. This CDR3 spans 16 amino acids. CDR3 DNA sequence: TGCACCAGCAGCCCCGGGAGCGGGGGTTCCGGAGAGACCCAGTACTTC. This codes for CTSSPGSGGSGETQYF.

The chain recombines TRBV7-9 with TRBJ1-5, with D uncertain. The V end lost 5 bases, the J end lost 7 bases, and 12 bases lay between the germline ends. The CDR3 contains 13 residues. Germline V gene data show CDR1 as SEHNR and CDR2 as FQNEAQ (reference sequence). The CDR3 sequence is CASSLGTGQPQHF. In DNA form, the CDR3 reads TGTGCCAGCAGCCTAGGTACCGGACAGCCCCAGCATTTT.

V and J are TRBV28 and TRBJ1-2; D perhaps matches TRBD1 (6 bases). CDR1 and CDR2 (germline): MDHEN, SYDVKM. The germline V and J ends were trimmed by 8 bases and 8 bases, with 24 bases remaining between them. The CDR3 covers 15 residues. The CDR3 is CASLRSGGVPPGYTF. CDR3 DNA sequence: TGTGCCAGCCTCCGATCCGGGGGCGTCCCCCCAGGCTACACCTTC.

V gene TRBV25-1 combines with J gene TRBJ2-7, with D hard to call. The CDR3 spans 13 residues. Trimming left V 8 bases short and J 0 bases short, with 11 bases between. Per the germline V gene, CDR1 is MGHDK and CDR2 is SYGVNS. CDR3 region: CASRPTSSYEQYF. CDR3 DNA sequence: TGTGCCAGCCGACCTACCAGCTCCTACGAGCAGTACTTC.

The chain recombines TRBV19 with TRBJ1-6; unclear D gene. Germline-derived CDR1 and CDR2 are LNHDA and SQIVND (reference sequence). Trimming left V 9 bases short and J 10 bases short, with 22 bases between. The CDR3 runs 15 residues. CDR3 DNA: TGTGCCAGCGGGCCCGAGGCATGGGTTAGCTCACCCCTCCACTTT. Its translation: CASGPEAWVSSPLHF.

The J gene is TRBJ2-1, the V gene TRBV7-2; 12 nucleotides match TRBD2. The CDR3 length is 16 residues. V shed 5 bases and J 1 base; nucleotides not matched to a gene: 3. Germline CDR1 is SGHTA and CDR2 is FQGNSA. Written as DNA, the CDR3 is TGTGCCAGCAGCCACGGACTAGCGGGGTCCTACAATGAGCAGTTCTTC. Its translation is CASSHGLAGSYNEQFF.

The chain links TRBV6-2 or TRBV6-3 to TRBJ1-1; D may be TRBD1 (5 bases). This CDR3 has 12 amino acids. The germline CDR1 and CDR2 sequences are MNHEY and SVGEGT. V was shortened by 5 bases and J by 10 bases, with 14 bases between the two germline ends. The DNA of the CDR3 is TGTGCCAGCAGTCCCGGGGGGGGAAGAGCTTTCTTT. Amino acid sequence: CASSPGGGRAFF.

V usage is TRBV6-5 and J usage is TRBJ2-3; 8 positions match TRBD1. This CDR3 spans 14 amino acids. Germline CDR1 reads MNHEY; CDR2 reads SVGAGI. V dropped 6 bases and J dropped 1; count of bases not matched to a gene: 3. The CDR3 DNA follows: TGTGCCAGCAGCCCGGGACAGGGCACAGATACGCAGTATTTT. Its protein product is CASSPGQGTDTQYF.

The chain uses TRBV2 and TRBJ1-2, with TRBD1 matching 8 bases. The CDR3 is 13 residues long. CDR1 is SNHLY and CDR2 is FYNNEI in the germline V gene. With V trimmed by 7 bases and J by 2 bases, 3 bases remained unmatched. The CDR3 bases are TGTGCCAGCACCCAGGGGGCAAACTATGGCTACACCTTC. Translating gives CASTQGANYGYTF.

The chain is built from TRBV20-1 and TRBJ2-1; D not resolved. V lost 3 bases, J lost 9 bases, and 12 bases lay in between. Germline V gives CDR1 DFQATT, CDR2 SNEGSKA (reference sequence). The length of the CDR3 is 12 residues. The CDR3 DNA is TGCAGTGCTAGTCGCAGTACGAGTGAGCAGTTCTTC. This codes for CSASRSTSEQFF.

V usage is TRBV15 and J usage is TRBJ1-5; TRBD1 agrees at 7 bases. The CDR3 runs 14 residues. V lost 3 bases, J lost 7 bases, and 6 bases stayed unmatched. Looked up from germline, CDR1 is LNHNV and CDR2 is YYDKDF (reference sequence). The CDR3 DNA reads TGTGCCACCAGCAGCGACAGGGTAGGCCAGCCCCAGCATTTT. Translation gives CATSSDRVGQPQHF.

The chain uses TRBV10-3 and TRBJ2-3, with 9 bases matching TRBD2. The CDR3 consists of 14 residues. Trimming at V came to 6 bases and at J to 13 bases, leaving 14 bases not matched to a gene. Germline V gene sequence: CDR1 ENHRY, CDR2 SYGVKD. The chain's CDR3 is CAIREGLAGSMKYF. CDR3 DNA sequence: TGTGCCATCAGGGAAGGGCTAGCGGGGAGTATGAAGTATTTT.

V gene TRBV19 combines with J gene TRBJ1-2, with D hard to call. Germline values: CDR1 LNHDA, CDR2 SQIVND (reference sequence). This CDR3 has 11 amino acids. V was cut by 7 bases and J by 10 bases, with 13 bases left in between. The CDR3 loop reads CASTLGDAYTF. Here the CDR3 DNA reads TGTGCCAGTACCTTGGGTGACGCCTACACCTTC.

The rearrangement joins TRBV7-9 to TRBJ1-1; possible D gene TRBD1, 6 bases. V was trimmed by 5 bases and J by 4 bases, leaving 20 bases between them. The CDR3 has 16 residues. Germline loops: CDR1 SEHNR, CDR2 FQNEAQ (reference sequence). The CDR3 coding sequence is TGTGCCAGCAGCCCGCCCCGAGGGGGGCGCGGCACTGAAGCTTTCTTT. Protein sequence: CASSPPRGGRGTEAFF.

The sample holds one count of this clone. Within the sample, other DNA sequences also encode this same CDR3. This chain joins TRBV28 and TRBJ1-2; 8 bases line up with TRBD1. V was clipped by 5 bases and J by 0 bases; unmatched bases: 2. The CDR3 runs to 14 residues. Germline V gene data show CDR1 as MDHEN and CDR2 as SYDVKM. The CDR3 DNA sequence: TGTGCCAGCAGTCCGACAGGGGCTAACTATGGCTACACCTTC. This translates into CASSPTGANYGYTF.

J is TRBJ1-1 and V is TRBV6-5, with a tentative D call TRBD1 (6 bases). This CDR3 comprises 14 residues. V lost 7 bases to trimming and J lost 0 bases, with 12 bases between them. Germline-derived CDR1 and CDR2 are MNHEY and SVGAGI. The CDR3 here is CASKVGTLNTEAFF. CDR3 nucleotide sequence: TGTGCCAGCAAGGTCGGGACATTGAACACTGAAGCTTTCTTT.

The chain combines TRBV5-1 with TRBJ1-4; possible D gene TRBD1, 5 bases. Trimming took 7 bases from V and 7 from J, leaving 17 bases between them. This CDR3 contains 14 residues. Germline V gene data show CDR1 as SGHRS and CDR2 as YFSETQ. The CDR3 reads CASGPGPGGEKLFF. For the CDR3, the DNA is TGCGCCAGCGGACCGGGCCCGGGGGGTGAAAAACTGTTTTTT.

This sequence joins TRBV28 and TRBJ2-1; D is unclear. V gave up 4 bases and J gave up 9 bases, with 10 bases separating them. This CDR3 contains 12 residues. Germline V gives CDR1 MDHEN, CDR2 SYDVKM. The CDR3 spells CASSYRTIEQFF. The DNA for the CDR3 is TGTGCCAGCAGTTACCGGACGATTGAGCAGTTCTTC.